One and the same sample provided the 26 T cell receptor beta chains below, sequenced in a study of CD8 T cells in ankylosing spondylitis. These receptors have no known antigen. TCRdb re-called the 5' RACE reads through MiXCR, storing one row per CDR3 protein. The table lists about 220,000 distinct CDR3 sequences, 5.5% to 7.5% of them singletons. General study findings and limits: Fewer than 10 highly homologous variants made up a TCR beta motif that seemed to typify ankylosing spondylitis blood.

Sequences were obtained from blood, either unsorted or a sorted T cell fraction (not recorded which). These TCRs come from a male donor with ankylosing spondylitis.

This clonotype was counted ten times or more. V gene TRBV5-1 combines with J gene TRBJ2-5; TRBD1 might be the D (8 bases). Germline CDR1 is SGHRS and CDR2 is YFSETQ. Between the trimmed V and J ends, which lost 8 bases and 5 bases, there was a span of 19 bases. This CDR3 spans 14 amino acids. For the CDR3, the DNA is TGCGCCAGGCTTTGCGGGGGACAGGTTGAGACCCAGTACTTC. It translates to CARLCGGQVETQYF.

This chain links TRBV7-9 with TRBJ2-3; TRBD2 aligns across 9 bases. The junction had 4 bases not matched to a gene; V was cut back by 5 bases and J by 1 base. Germline V lookup: CDR1 SEHNR, CDR2 FQNEAQ (reference sequence). There are 15 residues in the CDR3. The CDR3 protein is CASSARLAGTDTQYF. The CDR3 nucleotides are TGTGCCAGCAGCGCTCGACTAGCGGGCACAGATACGCAGTATTTT.

This clonotype was counted many times. V gene TRBV12-3 or TRBV12-4 combines with J gene TRBJ1-6; D unresolved. This CDR3 region has 13 residues. Trimming pared 6 bases from V and 7 bases from J, leaving 10 bases between. CDR3: CASRPDVNSPLHF. In nucleotides, the CDR3 is TGTGCCAGCAGACCCGACGTAAATTCACCCCTCCACTTT.

V is TRBV7-9 and J is TRBJ1-1, with D possibly being TRBD1 (5 bases). In germline, CDR1 is SEHNR, CDR2 FQNEAQ (reference sequence). Between the trimmed V and J ends, which lost 0 bases and 3 bases, there was a span of 11 bases. This CDR3 is built from 15 residues. The CDR3 DNA reads as TGTGCCAGCAGCTTAGCGCGAGGGGCGGACACTGAAGCTTTCTTT. This gives the protein CASSLARGADTEAFF.

This clonotype was found many times. The chain recombines TRBV6-2 or TRBV6-3 with TRBJ2-5; weak D call: TRBD2 (6 bases). Germline V gene lookup returns CDR1 MNHEY and CDR2 SVGEGT. V gave up 5 bases and J gave up 5 bases, with 9 bases separating them. The CDR3 consists of 12 residues. Here the CDR3 reads CASSRRGETQYF. The CDR3 DNA reads TGTGCCAGCAGTAGGCGGGGTGAGACCCAGTACTTC.

The J gene is TRBJ1-1, the V gene TRBV4-3, with D unresolved. The CDR3 sequence is 13 residues long. Looked up from germline, CDR1 is LGHNA and CDR2 is YSLEER. Between the trimmed V and J ends, which lost 3 bases and 1 base, there was a span of 6 bases. CDR3 sequence: CASSHLGNTEAFF. The CDR3 DNA follows: TGCGCCAGCAGCCATTTGGGGAACACTGAAGCTTTCTTT.

This chain joins TRBV7-2 and TRBJ1-1, with unresolved D. Trimming left V 5 bases short and J 0 bases short, with 13 bases between. The germline gives CDR1 SGHTA, CDR2 FQGNSA. The CDR3 is 15 residues long. The CDR3 DNA reads as TGTGCCAGCAGCCAAGACTTGATAGTGAACACTGAAGCTTTCTTT. It yields the protein CASSQDLIVNTEAFF.

This clonotype occurred many times. The genes are TRBV11-2 and TRBJ2-7, with D unresolved. CDR1 SGHAT and CDR2 FQNNGV come from the germline V gene. The ends were cut back, 5 bases at V and 5 bases at J, with 16 bases in the middle. The CDR3 is 14 residues long. The CDR3 DNA reads as TGTGCCAGCAGCCCGTACCTCGGGCTGAACGAGCAGTACTTC. This gives the protein CASSPYLGLNEQYF.

This clonotype was counted only a few times. The chain uses TRBV11-1 and TRBJ1-3, with 7 bases that match TRBD1. V was clipped by 5 bases and J by 3 bases; unmatched bases: 10. Germline V gene lookup returns CDR1 SGHAT and CDR2 FQDESV (reference sequence). This CDR3 is 16 amino acids long. CDR3 amino acids: CASSQWDSQDGNTIYF. In nucleotides, the CDR3 is TGTGCCAGCAGCCAGTGGGACAGTCAAGATGGAAACACCATATATTTT.

This clonotype was seen many times. The chain uses TRBV3-1 and TRBJ2-7; the D gene is possibly TRBD2 (6 bases). The CDR3 is made up of 15 amino acids. Trimming left V 2 bases short and J 4 bases short, with 15 bases between. Germline CDR1 is LGHDT and CDR2 is YNNKEL (reference sequence). The CDR3 DNA reads as TGTGCCAGCAGCCAAACTGGCGGGACGATTTACGAGCAGTACTTC. Translated, it gives CASSQTGGTIYEQYF.

This clonotype has at least ten counts. The CDR3 protein is CSARVAAMNPDTQYF. The CDR3 DNA follows: TGCAGTGCTAGAGTGGCAGCCATGAACCCAGATACGCAGTATTTT. The chain carries TRBV20-1 and TRBJ2-3; D gene uncertain. Trimming took 1 base from V and 4 from J, leaving 15 bases between them. There are 15 residues in the CDR3. Germline V gene lookup returns CDR1 DFQATT and CDR2 SNEGSKA (reference sequence).

This clonotype came up many times. The J gene is TRBJ2-1, the V gene TRBV9, with D possibly TRBD1 on 6 matching bases. Germline CDR1 is SGDLS and CDR2 is YYNGEE. The CDR3 has 15 residues. Deletions cut 3 bases from V and 6 bases from J, with 16 bases between. In DNA form, the CDR3 reads TGTGCCAGCAGCGGACAGGTCCCTATTAGCAATGAGCAGTTCTTC. This gives the protein CASSGQVPISNEQFF.

This clonotype was detected many times. Lacking the conserved final phenylalanine or tryptophan, this CDR3 likely reflects a read error. It is unclear where the CDR3 begins or ends on the DNA, so no DNA is shown, and the CDR3 is as TCRdb lists it. The chain recombines TRBV20-1 with TRBJ1-2. CDR1 is DFQATT, CDR2 SNEGSKA, per germline (reference sequence). The CDR3 spans 8 amino acids, including both terminal residues. CDR3 loop: CSAEGPSL.

In this sample, this clonotype turned up many times. CDR3 in DNA: TGTGCCAGCAGCGTAGTAGGGGCTGGAAGGGCTTTCTTT. Protein product: CASSVVGAGRAFF. This chain joins TRBV9 and TRBJ1-1; the D gene is possibly TRBD1 (5 bases). This CDR3 contains 13 residues. Germline lookup yields CDR1 SGDLS and CDR2 YYNGEE. V lost 0 bases and J lost 11, with 14 bases in between.

This clonotype was detected only a few times. The CDR3 nucleotides read TGTGCCAGCACCCCGTGGGGGGACTACGAGCAGTACTTC. This sequence encodes CASTPWGDYEQYF. The rearrangement links TRBV11-2 to TRBJ2-7; D is perhaps TRBD2 (6 bases). V lost 7 bases and J lost 3, with 13 bases in between. The CDR3 runs 13 residues. Per the germline V gene, CDR1 is SGHAT and CDR2 is FQNNGV. The variable domain in full, with the rest retrieved from reference TRBV11-2 and TRBJ2-7, is EAGVAQSPRYKIIEKRQSVAFWCNPISGHATLYWYQQILGQGPKLLIQFQNNGVVDDSQLPKDRFSAERLKGVDSTLKIQPAKLEDSAVYLCASTPWGDYEQYFGPGTRLTVT.

This clonotype was seen at least ten times. The chain recombines TRBV4-3 with TRBJ2-7, with 8 bases matching TRBD1. Germline V gene lookup returns CDR1 LGHNA and CDR2 YSLEER. The trim removed 3 bases at V and 6 bases at J, leaving 10 bases unmatched. The CDR3 loop spans 15 amino acids. The CDR3 DNA reads TGCGCCAGCAGCCATGATACCAACAGGGGGAGCGAGCAGTACTTC. This sequence encodes CASSHDTNRGSEQYF.

The sample holds many counts of this clonotype. The gene calls are TRBV4-3 and TRBJ2-1; TRBD2 matches at 13 bases. The V and J ends lost 0 bases and 4 bases, in that order; junction bases with no gene match: 3. The length of the CDR3 is 17 residues. In germline, CDR1 is LGHNA, CDR2 YSLEER. The CDR3 protein is CASSQETSGRTYNEQFF. In DNA, the CDR3 is TGCGCCAGCAGCCAAGAGACTAGCGGGAGGACTTACAATGAGCAGTTCTTC.

This clonotype was counted at least ten times. This chain links TRBV27 with TRBJ1-4; possibly TRBD1 for D (6 bases). This CDR3 region has 15 residues. Germline V gene sequence: CDR1 MNHEY, CDR2 SMNVEV (reference sequence). V gave up 3 bases and J gave up 6 bases, with 14 bases separating them. CDR3 amino acids: CASSFSGTSHEKLFF. The CDR3, as DNA: TGTGCCAGCAGTTTCTCCGGGACATCCCATGAAAAACTGTTTTTT.

The J gene is TRBJ2-6, the V gene TRBV5-1, with D unclear. Per germline, CDR1 SGHRS and CDR2 YFSETQ. The CDR3 is made up of 12 amino acids. V was clipped by 4 bases and J by 6 bases, with 5 bases between them. CDR3 in DNA: TGCGCCAGCAGCGGGCCGGCCAACGTCCTGACTTTC. Translation gives CASSGPANVLTF.

This clonotype showed up many times. The V and J genes are TRBV7-9 and TRBJ2-2; D may be TRBD2 (6 bases). There are 15 residues in the CDR3. Germline V gene sequence: CDR1 SEHNR, CDR2 FQNEAQ (reference sequence). Trimming cost V 5 bases and J 6 bases, with 16 bases left between them. The CDR3 nucleotides are TGTGCCAGCAGCCCGGGGGTTAGGAGCGCCGGGGAGCTGTTTTTT. Its protein is CASSPGVRSAGELFF.

This clonotype was observed at least ten times. The chain employs TRBV7-2 and TRBJ2-3; the D is unclear. V was trimmed by 1 base and J by 2 bases, leaving 4 bases between them. CDR1 SGHTA and CDR2 FQGNSA come from the germline V gene. The CDR3 totals 13 residues. Here the CDR3 DNA reads TGTGCCAGCAGCTTAGTCACCACAGATACGCAGTATTTT. Protein sequence: CASSLVTTDTQYF. Combining the CDR3 with reference TRBV7-2 and TRBJ2-3 gives the whole variable domain GAGVSQSPSNKVTEKGKDVELRCDPISGHTALYWYRQSLGQGLEFLIYFQGNSAPDKSGLPSDRFSAERTGGSVSTLTIQRTQQEDSAVYLCASSLVTTDTQYFGPGTRLTVL.

This clonotype was seen ten or more times. This rearrangement joins TRBV20-1 to TRBJ2-7, with D tentatively TRBD1 (6 bases). CDR3 length: 16 residues. Trimming stripped 3 bases from V and 0 bases from J, with 18 bases between. Germline loops: CDR1 DFQATT, CDR2 SNEGSKA (reference sequence). The CDR3 is CSARKTPGQNSYEQYF. The DNA for the CDR3 is TGCAGTGCTAGGAAGACCCCGGGACAAAACTCCTACGAGCAGTACTTC.

This clonotype was seen at least ten times. CDR3 sequence (DNA): TGTGCCAGCAGTTCCGGGTACCAGCCCCAGCATTTT. Its translation: CASSSGYQPQHF. The rearrangement links TRBV28 to TRBJ1-5; the D is unclear. CDR1 is MDHEN and CDR2 is SYDVKM in the germline V gene. The ends were cut back, 4 bases at V and 7 bases at J, with 8 bases in the middle. This CDR3 contains 12 residues.

A few counts support this clonotype. The V call is TRBV28, the J call TRBJ2-5; 7 nucleotides agree with TRBD1. Germline V gene lookup returns CDR1 MDHEN and CDR2 SYDVKM. Trimming at V came to 7 bases and at J to 1 base, leaving 9 bases not matched to a gene. The CDR3 is made up of 15 amino acids. The CDR3 DNA sequence: TGTGCCAGCACCTGGGGGACAGACATCCAAGAGACCCAGTACTTC. Translated: CASTWGTDIQETQYF.

Many counts were recorded for this clonotype. This chain links TRBV4-3 with TRBJ2-1; possible D gene TRBD2, 6 bases. V dropped 1 base and J dropped 1 base, with 20 bases sitting between them. Germline loops: CDR1 LGHNA, CDR2 YSLEER. The CDR3 has 19 residues. CDR3 sequence reads: CASSQVILFGGGSYNEQFF. DNA for the CDR3: TGCGCCAGCAGCCAAGTAATCCTTTTTGGGGGAGGATCCTACAATGAGCAGTTCTTC.

This clonotype was recorded many times. The genes are TRBV20-1 and TRBJ1-2, with D possibly TRBD1 on 5 matching bases. Germline values: CDR1 DFQATT, CDR2 SNEGSKA (reference sequence). Trimming removed 6 bases at V and 4 bases at J, with 15 bases between. This CDR3 has 13 amino acids. The CDR3 loop is CSAGDGFGYGYTF. CDR3 DNA sequence: TGCAGTGCAGGGGATGGTTTCGGCTATGGCTACACCTTC.